This T cell receptor (beta chain) comes out of a study of T cells in tumors after PD-1 blockade. Study context: Excluded were patients with checkpoint blockade, immunosuppressants, or radiotherapy or other anti-cancer therapy within 4 weeks. During anti-PD-1 treatment, some patients continued daily vismodegib 150 mg. Study-wide findings and caveats: Clonal replacement appeared only between pre- and post-treatment samples. Approximately 41% of tumor TCR clonotypes were also found in blood.

Generated by immunoSEQ multiplex PCR, the TCRdb table keeps only in-frame clones and is missing some. The table records several thousand clones, roughly 63% of them present only once. The CDR3 consists of 13 residues. V was trimmed by 3 bases and J by 10 bases, leaving 11 bases between them. Germline V gives CDR1 SGDLS, CDR2 YYNGEE. As to this clone: The antigen is unknown.

The source material was tumor tissue, sampled after anti-PD-1 treatment. The chain links TRBV9 to TRBJ1-6; D unresolved. The sequence was collected from a human donor with basal cell carcinoma. The CDR3 DNA is TGTGCCAGCAGCGCCTCCGGCCTGTCACCCCTCCACTTT. Amino acid sequence: CASSASGLSPLHF.